Sequencing of this TCR beta chain was carried out in a study of T-cell memory formation after mild COVID-19. Using its own MiXCR run on the 5' RACE reads, TCRdb lists one record per CDR3 protein. The sample holds approximately 100,000 distinct CDR3 sequences, roughly 11% seen once. CDR3 length: 16 residues. V was clipped by 3 bases and J by 0 bases, with 13 bases between them. Germline values: CDR1 MGHRA, CDR2 YSYEKL. V gene TRBV4-1 combines with J gene TRBJ2-3; no clear D. The sequencing input was PBMCs or a T cell subset sorted from them (not recorded which). The TCR was taken from a man aged 18 to 30 who had mild COVID-19 (a few samples of this study predate the infection). Cell type and time point are not known. The CDR3 region has the DNA TGCGCCAGCAGCCACGGAACGTTGAGCAGCACAGATACGCAGTATTTT. This codes for CASSHGTLSSTDTQYF.